This T cell receptor beta chain was identified during a study of long-term antiretroviral therapy in people with HIV. Study-wide points: Repertoires from HIV showed CDR3 length ranges narrower than those of controls.

The libraries were made with immunoSEQ v3.0 at survey level. Assay: immunoSEQ multiplex PCR; the TCRdb copy retains only in-frame clones and omits some. This table has approximately 31,000 clones, less than 98% appearing once. Germline V gives CDR1 MNHNS, CDR2 SASEGT. The CDR3 contains 12 residues. Trimming removed 6 bases from V and 4 bases from J, with 8 bases in between. Every donor contributed at least one pre-ART and at least two post-ART PBMC samples. DNA was extracted from approximately 0.95-9.8 million thawed cryopreserved PBMC. A word on this clone: Antigen specificity is unknown.

This sequence joins TRBV6-1 and TRBJ2-3; possible D gene TRBD2, 5 bases. The TCR sequence derives from a man aged 25 to 40 with HIV. This material consisted of unsorted PBMCs, taken 6.9 years after starting antiretroviral therapy. This CDR3 is CASSDYADTQYF. The CDR3 nucleotides are TGTGCCAGCAGCGACTACGCAGATACGCAGTATTTT.